A single TCR beta chain is shown here with its context. Its antigen is currently unknown. Deep was the level at which the assay was run. Profiling relied on immunoSEQ multiplex PCR, and the TCRdb table lists in-frame clones only, not all of them. The data show 1.5 million to 2.5 million clones, approximately 94% seen once. This entry comes from a study of shared clonotypes between healthy human individuals. Study overall: The cohort had two women and three men, ages 18 to 49. CD4 naive and memory got three plates each, CD8 naive two, CD8 memory one.

Per the germline V gene, CDR1 is SQVTM and CDR2 is ANQGSEA. With 4 bases removed from V and 4 bases from J, the gap between germline ends came to 7 bases. The CDR3 runs to 11 residues. Study-level points and caveats: Relative to their counterparts shared across all four donors, non-shared clonotypes exhibited diminished generation probabilities.

The naive CD8 fraction comprised CD45RO-negative cells positively selected for CCR7 and excluded terminally differentiated effector memory CD45RA+ cells. Sequenced input: naive CD8+ T cells sorted from blood. This sequence was found in a man younger than 35 in good health. The chain links TRBV29-1 to TRBJ2-5; maybe TRBD2 (6 bases). CDR3 sequence reads: CSVVGLETQYF. CDR3 in DNA: TGCAGCGTTGTGGGACTAGAGACCCAGTACTTC.